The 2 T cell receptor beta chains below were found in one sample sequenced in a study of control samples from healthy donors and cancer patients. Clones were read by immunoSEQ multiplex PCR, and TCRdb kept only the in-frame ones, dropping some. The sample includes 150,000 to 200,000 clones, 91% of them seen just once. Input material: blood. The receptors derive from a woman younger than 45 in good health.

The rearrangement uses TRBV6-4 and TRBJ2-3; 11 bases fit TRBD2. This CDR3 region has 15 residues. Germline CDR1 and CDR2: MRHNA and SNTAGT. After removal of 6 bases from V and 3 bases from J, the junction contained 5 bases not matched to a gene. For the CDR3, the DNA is TGTGCCAGCAGCCGAACTAGCGGGGGTACAGATACGCAGTATTTT. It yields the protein CASSRTSGGTDTQYF.

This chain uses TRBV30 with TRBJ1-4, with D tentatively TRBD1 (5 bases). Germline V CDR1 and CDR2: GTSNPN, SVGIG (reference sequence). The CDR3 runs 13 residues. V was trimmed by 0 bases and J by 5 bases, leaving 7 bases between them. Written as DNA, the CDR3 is TGTGCCTGGAGTGTACGACAGAATGAAAAACTGTTTTTT. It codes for CAWSVRQNEKLFF.